These 25 T cell receptor beta chains originate from one sample sequenced in a study of shared clonotypes between healthy human individuals. Measured with immunoSEQ multiplex PCR; TCRdb has only the in-frame clones, and not every one. The sample includes about 680,000 clones, around 73% seen only once; the top ten take 1.5% to 2%. The source material was memory CD4+ T cells sorted from blood. Sample subset: CD45RA-negative fraction. These receptors originate from a woman aged 25 to 39 in good health.

Ten or more counts support this clone. The rearrangement links TRBV7-2 to TRBJ1-1; D not resolved. V was pared by 1 base and J by 7 bases, with 16 bases between. Per germline, CDR1 SGHTA and CDR2 FQGNSA. The CDR3 totals 15 residues. CDR3 in amino acids: CASSLGSRTSGEAFF. The CDR3 coding sequence is TGTGCCAGCAGCTTAGGGTCCAGGACTTCGGGTGAAGCTTTCTTT.

J is TRBJ2-1 and V is TRBV6-6; 11 positions agree with TRBD1. The CDR3 is made up of 14 amino acids. V dropped 6 bases and J dropped 7; count of bases not matched to a gene: 5. Germline CDR1 is MNHNY and CDR2 is SVGAGI (reference sequence). The CDR3 region is CASRWGTGGNEQFF. CDR3 bases: TGTGCCAGCAGGTGGGGGACAGGGGGGAATGAGCAGTTCTTC.

This clone was seen a few times. The chain links TRBV16 to TRBJ2-5; tentative D call: TRBD1 (5 bases). Germline V lookup: CDR1 KGHSY, CDR2 FQNENV. V was clipped by 3 bases and J by 5 bases, with 16 bases between them. CDR3 size: 15 residues. CDR3 DNA: TGTGCCAGCAGCCAGTTGGTAGGGGATACGGAGACCCAGTACTTC. Protein product: CASSQLVGDTETQYF.

The gene calls are TRBV5-1 and TRBJ2-7, with 8 bases matching TRBD1. Unmatched junction bases numbered 7, after V lost 0 bases and J lost 5 bases. In germline, CDR1 is SGHRS, CDR2 YFSETQ. CDR3 length equals 15 residues. The CDR3 nucleotides are TGCGCCAGCAGCTTGGTTTTCAGGGGGCAAAACGAGCAGTACTTC. It encodes CASSLVFRGQNEQYF.

This clone was observed a single time. This rearrangement joins TRBV7-2 to TRBJ1-2; TRBD1 matches at 8 bases. The V gene end was trimmed by 5 bases and the J gene end by 8 bases; junction bases not matched to a gene: 7. CDR1 and CDR2 (germline): SGHTA, FQGNSA. The CDR3 is 13 residues long. CDR3 in DNA: TGTGCCAGCAGCCCCGACAGGGGACGGGGCTACACCTTC. Amino acid sequence: CASSPDRGRGYTF.

The V and J genes are TRBV7-9 and TRBJ2-2; D unresolved. The germline V gene encodes CDR1 SEHNR and CDR2 FQNEAQ (reference sequence). Trimming shortened V by 2 bases and J by 1 base, and 8 bases separated the two germline ends. The CDR3 runs 15 residues. The CDR3 DNA reads as TGTGCCAGCAGCTTAAACTCCGGGAACACCGGGGAGCTGTTTTTT. Translation: CASSLNSGNTGELFF.

A word on this clone: A clone one base away is much larger, so this may be a read error. At the DNA level, this CDR3 is encoded by other sequences in the same sample as well. This chain connects TRBV2 to TRBJ1-4; D uncertain. V lost 5 bases and J 8 bases, leaving 3 bases between the germline ends. Germline V lookup: CDR1 SNHLY, CDR2 FYNNEI. This CDR3 region has 10 residues. CDR3 loop: CASSLEKLFF. CDR3 sequence (DNA): TGTGCCAGCAGTTTGGAAAAACTGTTTTTT.

This clone was observed a few times. Other DNA sequences of this sample code for an identical CDR3. This chain links TRBV7-9 with TRBJ1-3; D remains unclear. The ends were cut back, 0 bases at V and 0 bases at J, with 6 bases in the middle. This CDR3 comprises 15 residues. CDR1 and CDR2 (germline): SEHNR, FQNEAQ (reference sequence). CDR3 sequence (DNA): TGTGCCAGCAGCTTAGCAGGATACTCTGGAAACACCATATATTTT. As protein: CASSLAGYSGNTIYF.

CDR3 protein: CASSSGQGARGNQPQHF. The CDR3 nucleotides read TGTGCCAGCAGTTCGGGACAGGGGGCGCGGGGCAATCAGCCCCAGCATTTT. The genes are TRBV7-2 and TRBJ1-5; 12 bases fit TRBD1. V lost 6 bases and J lost 2; bases outside the gene matches: 8. Germline CDR1 and CDR2: SGHTA and FQGNSA. This CDR3 spans 17 amino acids.

The chain employs TRBV4-1 and TRBJ2-7, with 10 bases lining up with TRBD2. CDR1 and CDR2 (germline): MGHRA, YSYEKL. V shed 3 bases and J 5 bases; nucleotides not matched to a gene: 16. The length of the CDR3 is 18 residues. The DNA for the CDR3 is TGCGCCAGCAGCCAGAGCTTTATAGCGGGAGGCGTGAGGGACGAGCAGTACTTC. Translating it yields CASSQSFIAGGVRDEQYF.

A note on this clone: Other DNA sequences from this sample encode an identical CDR3 as well. This chain joins TRBV18 and TRBJ1-1, with D perhaps TRBD1 (6 bases). Germline lookup yields CDR1 KGHSH and CDR2 LQKENI. V shed 2 bases and J shed 3 bases, with 7 bases lying between them. This CDR3 has 13 residues. The CDR3, as DNA: TGTGCCAGCTCACCAAACAGGGACACTGAAGCTTTCTTT. This translates into CASSPNRDTEAFF.

This clone was seen more than once but under ten times. The chain couples TRBV5-4 to TRBJ1-1; possible D gene TRBD1, 5 bases. CDR1 is SGHNT and CDR2 is YYREEE in the germline V gene (reference sequence). This CDR3 comprises 15 residues. Deletions cut 0 bases from V and 6 bases from J, with 15 bases between. The CDR3 DNA follows: TGTGCCAGCAGCTTGGGGGCCGACAGTACCGCTGAAGCTTTCTTT. This translates into CASSLGADSTAEAFF.

The chain recombines TRBV28 with TRBJ1-2; the D gene is possibly TRBD1 (5 bases). The ends were cut back, 2 bases at V and 4 bases at J, with 14 bases in the middle. CDR1 and CDR2 from the germline V gene are MDHEN and SYDVKM. This CDR3 is 15 amino acids long. For the CDR3, the DNA is TGTGCCAGCAGTTTAGGAACAGGCCCCCCCTATGGCTACACCTTC. This encodes CASSLGTGPPYGYTF.

This clone has just a few counts. The chain couples TRBV18 to TRBJ1-5; the match to TRBD1 covers 7 bases. Germline V gives CDR1 KGHSH, CDR2 LQKENI. Trimming at V came to 1 base and at J to 1 base, leaving 7 bases not matched to a gene. The CDR3 loop spans 17 amino acids. The CDR3 DNA is TGTGCCAGCTCACCACAGGGGGCTGGGGGGAGCAATCAGCCCCAGCATTTT. Translating it yields CASSPQGAGGSNQPQHF.

This clone came up a few times. The rearrangement joins TRBV30 to TRBJ1-2; D ambiguous. The germline CDR1 and CDR2 sequences are GTSNPN and SVGIG (reference sequence). The CDR3 is 14 amino acids. V lost 3 bases and J lost 3, with 14 bases in between. For the CDR3, the DNA is TGTGCCTGGAGGGACCAGGTGGCTTACTATGGCTACACCTTC. Translation: CAWRDQVAYYGYTF.

This chain links TRBV7-2 with TRBJ2-5, with D uncertain. Judging by the DNA end, TRBJ2-7 fits better; the J call may be wrong. The germline V gene has CDR1 SGHTA and CDR2 FQGNSA. This CDR3 region has 13 residues. For the CDR3, the DNA is TGTGCCAGCAGCTTTCCGCCGGCCCCCGAGCAGTACTTC. Protein product: CASSFPPAPEQYF.

The chain has TRBV19 and TRBJ2-7, with D possibly TRBD1 on 5 matching bases. The CDR3 sequence is 16 residues long. Trimming took 7 bases from V and 3 from J, leaving 22 bases between them. The V gene's germline CDR1 is LNHDA and CDR2 SQIVND (reference sequence). CDR3 nucleotides: TGTGCCAGTACAGTTCTCCTGACCTGGCAGGGCTACGAGCAGTACTTC. Amino acid sequence: CASTVLLTWQGYEQYF.

The CDR3 loop reads CASSRNPGLAVPSSYEQYF. The CDR3, as DNA: TGCGCCAGCAGCCGAAACCCGGGACTAGCGGTGCCAAGCTCCTACGAGCAGTACTTC. The V gene is TRBV4-1, the J gene TRBJ2-7, with 11 nucleotides matching TRBD2. The ends lost 4 bases at V and 0 bases at J; junction bases unmatched: 14. The CDR3 loop spans 19 amino acids. The V gene's germline CDR1 is MGHRA and CDR2 YSYEKL.

Only a few counts were recorded for this clone. The rearrangement uses TRBV10-1 and TRBJ2-3; D not resolved. V shed 3 bases and J shed 3 bases, with 13 bases lying between them. Per the germline V gene, CDR1 is WNHNN and CDR2 is SYGVQD (reference sequence). The CDR3 has 15 residues. DNA of the CDR3: TGCGCCAGCAGTGATGGGCAGGCACGGACAGATACGCAGTATTTT. Translating gives CASSDGQARTDTQYF.

This clone was seen only a few times. V gene TRBV2 combines with J gene TRBJ2-2; tentative D call: TRBD2 (6 bases). The CDR3 loop spans 15 amino acids. Germline CDR1 SNHLY, CDR2 FYNNEI. Trimming took off 6 bases at V and 7 bases at J, with 18 bases between the two ends. DNA of the CDR3: TGTGCCAGCAGCGAGACTACGGGAGCGGTCGGGGAGCTGTTTTTT. As protein: CASSETTGAVGELFF.

V is TRBV19 and J is TRBJ2-1, with a tentative D call TRBD2 (6 bases). Trimming pared 4 bases from V and 7 bases from J, leaving 14 bases between. The CDR3 runs 14 residues. Germline assignment: CDR1 LNHDA and CDR2 SQIVND (reference sequence). The CDR3, as DNA: TGTGCCAGTAGTAGGAAGCCGGGACTTAATGAGCAGTTCTTC. Translation: CASSRKPGLNEQFF.

The table lists this clone with a few counts. CDR3 sequence: CASSCAGVAGVYNEQFF. CDR3 DNA sequence: TGTGCCAGCAGCTGTGCCGGGGTAGCGGGAGTATACAATGAGCAGTTCTTC. This rearrangement joins TRBV7-3 to TRBJ2-1; 9 bases map to TRBD2. This CDR3 is built from 17 residues. The germline CDR1 and CDR2 sequences are SGHTA and FQGTGA. The J segment lost 4 bases and the V segment lost 4 bases, leaving 11 bases of the junction unmatched.

The chain is built from TRBV7-9 and TRBJ2-5; the D gene is possibly TRBD2 (5 bases). The germline V gene encodes CDR1 SEHNR and CDR2 FQNEAQ (reference sequence). The V gene lost 6 bases and the J gene lost 5 bases, with 19 bases spanning the gap. The CDR3 runs 15 residues. CDR3 region: CASSLSPASGETQYF. CDR3 coding DNA: TGTGCCAGCAGTCTATCCCCAGCGTCGGGGGAGACCCAGTACTTC. Complete variable domain (other parts from reference TRBV7-9 and TRBJ2-5): DTGVSQNPRHKITKRGQNVTFRCDPISEHNRLYWYRQTLGQGPEFLTYFQNEAQLEKSRLLSDRFSAERPKGSFSTLEIQRTEQGDSAMYLCASSLSPASGETQYFGPGTRLLVL.

The chain links TRBV5-4 to TRBJ2-3; maybe TRBD2 (6 bases). V lost 2 bases and J 2 bases, leaving 12 bases between the germline ends. CDR3 length: 15 residues. The germline gives CDR1 SGHNT, CDR2 YYREEE (reference sequence). CDR3 sequence: CASSFGSGLTDTQYF. In DNA, the CDR3 is TGTGCCAGCAGCTTCGGTAGCGGACTCACAGATACGCAGTATTTT.

The chain combines TRBV14 with TRBJ2-3; D possibly matches TRBD1 or TRBD2 (5 bases each). The germline V and J ends were trimmed by 4 bases and 4 bases, with 12 bases remaining between them. The germline gives CDR1 SGHDN, CDR2 FVKESK. This CDR3 comprises 14 residues. Here the CDR3 DNA reads TGTGCCAGCAGCCCGGGACCGATTCCAGATACGCAGTATTTT. Protein sequence: CASSPGPIPDTQYF.